The 23 T cell receptor beta chains in this list originate from one sample, sequenced in a study of blood T cell repertoires in COVID-19. The assay was immunoSEQ multiplex PCR, and TCRdb's table has in-frame clones only and misses some. The sample lists more than 150,000 clones, more than 85% occurring once. Sequenced input: peripheral blood. The receptors originated from a man between 18 and 29 years old with acute or convalescent COVID-19.

The rearrangement uses TRBV5-1 and TRBJ2-3, with 8 bases fitting TRBD1. Germline-derived CDR1 and CDR2 are SGHRS and YFSETQ. V trimming: 1 base; J trimming: 6 bases; junction bases outside the gene matches: 10. The CDR3 sequence is 16 residues long. The CDR3 is CASSLPSGGSSDTQYF. The CDR3 DNA reads TGCGCCAGCAGCTTGCCGTCAGGGGGCTCGTCGGATACGCAGTATTTT.

The chain joins TRBV7-8 to TRBJ2-3, with a tentative D call TRBD1 (6 bases). The CDR3 runs to 17 residues. The V end lost 3 bases, the J end lost 4 bases, and 20 bases lay between the germline ends. Germline loops: CDR1 SGHVS, CDR2 FQNEAQ. CDR3 loop: CASSFETSGVLADTQYF. The CDR3 nucleotides read TGTGCCAGCAGCTTCGAAACTTCAGGGGTGCTTGCAGATACGCAGTATTTT.

The chain recombines TRBV4-1 with TRBJ2-7; tentative D call: TRBD1 (6 bases). This CDR3 is 17 amino acids long. Trimming shortened V by 0 bases and J by 5 bases, and 20 bases separated the two germline ends. Germline loops: CDR1 MGHRA, CDR2 YSYEKL. The CDR3 region has the DNA TGCGCCAGCAGCCAAGATGGGCCGAACAGGGTTGGCGACGAGCAGTACTTC. Translation: CASSQDGPNRVGDEQYF.

The genes are TRBV5-6 and TRBJ1-4, with TRBD1 identical over 10 bases. Looked up from germline, CDR1 is SGHDT and CDR2 is YYEEEE. The J segment lost 7 bases and the V segment lost 4 bases, leaving 10 bases of the junction unmatched. CDR3 size: 16 residues. Here the CDR3 reads CASSPRQGAIGEKLFF. The CDR3 DNA sequence: TGTGCCAGCAGCCCTAGACAGGGGGCCATTGGTGAAAAACTGTTTTTT. Complete variable domain (other parts from reference TRBV5-6 and TRBJ1-4): DAGVTQSPTHLIKTRGQQVTLRCSPKSGHDTVSWYQQALGQGPQFIFQYYEEEERQRGNFPDRFSGHQFPNYSSELNVNALLLGDSALYLCASSPRQGAIGEKLFFGSGTQLSVL.

J is TRBJ1-2 and V is TRBV19; no clear D. Looked up from germline, CDR1 is LNHDA and CDR2 is SQIVND (reference sequence). The CDR3 runs to 14 residues. The V end was cut by 4 bases, the J end by 0 bases, with 9 bases between. This chain's CDR3 is CASSNSPPNYGYTF. The CDR3, as DNA: TGTGCCAGTAGTAATAGCCCACCTAACTATGGCTACACCTTC.

This clone showed up just a few times. The genes are TRBV15 and TRBJ1-6; D is undetermined. The CDR3 runs 15 residues. V was clipped by 0 bases and J by 9 bases, with 12 bases between them. CDR1 is LNHNV, CDR2 YYDKDF, per germline (reference sequence). CDR3 nucleotides: TGTGCCACCAGCAGAGACGACATAATGGGTTCACCCCTCCACTTT. It translates to CATSRDDIMGSPLHF.

This chain connects TRBV6-5 to TRBJ2-3; 10 bases are shared with TRBD2. V shed 5 bases and J 6 bases; nucleotides not matched to a gene: 8. Germline CDR1 MNHEY, CDR2 SVGAGI. The CDR3 is 15 amino acids. CDR3 in amino acids: CASSLLAGNLDTQYF. The CDR3 DNA reads as TGTGCCAGCAGTCTACTAGCGGGGAATCTGGATACGCAGTATTTT.

V usage is TRBV18 and J usage is TRBJ2-3; TRBD2 is a possible D gene (6 bases). From germline, CDR1 is KGHSH and CDR2 LQKENI. The CDR3 is made up of 14 amino acids. V lost 3 bases and J lost 6, with 13 bases in between. The CDR3 here is CASSPTSSADTQYF. The CDR3 DNA is TGTGCCAGCTCACCGACTAGTTCCGCGGATACGCAGTATTTT.

The chain is built from TRBV24-1 and TRBJ2-5, with 10 bases identical to TRBD1. CDR3 length equals 17 residues. Trimming cost V 10 bases and J 2 bases; bases outside gene matches: 15. Germline CDR1 KGHDR, CDR2 SFDVKD. CDR3 amino acids: CATAGTGDAAYQETQYF. CDR3 sequence (DNA): TGTGCCACGGCCGGGACAGGGGACGCTGCCTATCAAGAGACCCAGTACTTC.

The chain uses TRBV19 and TRBJ2-2, with 9 bases matching TRBD1. The CDR3 runs to 16 residues. With V trimmed by 3 bases and J by 4 bases, 6 bases remained unmatched. CDR1 and CDR2 from the germline V gene are LNHDA and SQIVND (reference sequence). The DNA of the CDR3 is TGTGCCAGTAGTATTGTGGGACAGGGACTCACCGGGGAGCTGTTTTTT. Translated: CASSIVGQGLTGELFF. The variable domain in full, with the rest retrieved from reference TRBV19 and TRBJ2-2, is DGGITQSPKYLFRKEGQNVTLSCEQNLNHDAMYWYRQDPGQGLRLIYYSQIVNDFQKGDIAEGYSVSREKKESFPLTVTSAQKNPTAFYLCASSIVGQGLTGELFFGEGSRLTVL.

The rearrangement uses TRBV5-1 and TRBJ1-6; 10 bases agree with TRBD1. J was trimmed by 8 bases and V by 4 bases; bases with no gene match: 9. CDR1 and CDR2 (germline): SGHRS, YFSETQ. The CDR3 covers 16 residues. This CDR3 reads CASSPGFGTGDSPLHF. The CDR3 DNA sequence: TGCGCCAGCAGCCCAGGCTTTGGGACAGGGGATTCACCCCTCCACTTT. Supplemented by reference TRBV5-1 and TRBJ1-6, the full variable domain reads KAGVTQTPRYLIKTRGQQVTLSCSPISGHRSVSWYQQTPGQGLQFLFEYFSETQRNKGNFPGRFSGRQFSNSRSEMNVSTLELGDSALYLCASSPGFGTGDSPLHFGNGTRLTVT.

This chain joins TRBV28 and TRBJ2-3; TRBD1 aligns across 9 bases. Losses at the gene ends were 6 bases for V and 5 bases for J; bases not matched to a gene: 9. CDR1 is MDHEN and CDR2 is SYDVKM in the germline V gene. The CDR3 is 15 residues long. CDR3 sequence reads: CASSMPGQGKDTQYF. The CDR3 region has the DNA TGTGCCAGCAGCATGCCGGGACAGGGTAAAGATACGCAGTATTTT.

The chain links TRBV9 to TRBJ2-1; the match to TRBD2 covers 9 bases. CDR1 and CDR2 (germline): SGDLS, YYNGEE. The CDR3 totals 14 residues. The trim removed 0 bases at V and 9 bases at J, leaving 4 bases unmatched. The CDR3 loop is CASSVVAGVAEQFF. CDR3 nucleotide sequence: TGTGCCAGCAGCGTAGTAGCGGGGGTAGCTGAGCAGTTCTTC.

The chain carries TRBV7-2 and TRBJ2-1; D may be TRBD1 (6 bases). The germline V gene encodes CDR1 SGHTA and CDR2 FQGNSA. This CDR3 has 12 residues. The germline V and J ends were trimmed by 3 bases and 6 bases, with 6 bases remaining between them. The CDR3 protein is CASSFRGNEQFF. Written as DNA, the CDR3 is TGTGCCAGCAGCTTCAGGGGCAATGAGCAGTTCTTC.

The rearrangement joins TRBV5-4 to TRBJ1-5; a possible D gene is TRBD1 (5 bases). Germline V gives CDR1 SGHNT, CDR2 YYREEE (reference sequence). Trimming removed 4 bases from V and 4 bases from J, with 15 bases in between. The CDR3 length is 15 residues. The CDR3 here is CASSAAPAGNQPQHF. CDR3 in DNA: TGTGCCAGCAGCGCCGCCCCGGCAGGGAATCAGCCCCAGCATTTT.

This clone was seen once. The chain joins TRBV11-2 to TRBJ2-1, with 8 bases aligning to TRBD1. Germline CDR1 reads SGHAT; CDR2 reads FQNNGV. With 6 bases clipped from V and 0 bases from J, the junction kept 7 bases outside the gene matches. The CDR3 is 16 amino acids. CDR3 coding DNA: TGTGCCAGCAGGTACCCCGGGACAGGCTCCTACAATGAGCAGTTCTTC. The encoded protein is CASRYPGTGSYNEQFF.

For this clone: The sample contains more than one DNA sequence encoding this CDR3. The V call is TRBV18, the J call TRBJ1-3; the D gene is possibly TRBD1 (5 bases). V lost 5 bases and J 0 bases, leaving 11 bases between the germline ends. The CDR3 is 15 amino acids. Germline V lookup: CDR1 KGHSH, CDR2 LQKENI. CDR3 in amino acids: CASSSTGSSGNTIYF. CDR3 bases: TGTGCCAGCTCATCCACAGGTTCCTCTGGAAACACCATATATTTT.

The chain links TRBV18 to TRBJ1-1, with D perhaps matching TRBD1 (5 bases). Germline V gene lookup returns CDR1 KGHSH and CDR2 LQKENI. The V end lost 3 bases, the J end lost 2 bases, and 7 bases lay between the germline ends. There are 13 residues in the CDR3. The CDR3 nucleotides are TGTGCCAGCTCACCGGGGCATAACACTGAAGCTTTCTTT. It codes for CASSPGHNTEAFF.

This clone was counted only a few times. J is TRBJ1-4 and V is TRBV3-1 (or the pseudogene TRBV3-2); no clear D. The length of the CDR3 is 13 residues. V dropped 4 bases and J dropped 6 bases, with 9 bases sitting between them. Germline V CDR1 and CDR2: LGHDT, YNNKEL (reference sequence). The CDR3 spells CASSPRRYEKLFF. The CDR3 DNA is TGTGCCAGCAGCCCCAGGCGATATGAAAAACTGTTTTTT.

The rearrangement uses TRBV4-1 and TRBJ2-3; 11 nucleotides line up with TRBD1. Trimming cost V 3 bases and J 5 bases; bases outside gene matches: 7. Germline V gene data show CDR1 as MGHRA and CDR2 as YSYEKL. The CDR3 totals 16 residues. For the CDR3, the DNA is TGCGCCAGCAGCCAGATCGGACAGGGGGCAGGAGATACGCAGTATTTT. Amino acids: CASSQIGQGAGDTQYF.

The rearrangement links TRBV5-1 to TRBJ2-2; 12 bases align to TRBD2. V lost 5 bases, J lost 4 bases, and 6 bases stayed unmatched. In germline, CDR1 is SGHRS, CDR2 YFSETQ. This CDR3 has 16 amino acids. This CDR3 reads CASSLAGGPSTGELFF. CDR3 sequence (DNA): TGCGCCAGCAGTCTAGCGGGGGGGCCTAGCACCGGGGAGCTGTTTTTT.

The chain is built from TRBV24-1 and TRBJ1-6, with 7 positions matching TRBD1. Germline V gene sequence: CDR1 KGHDR, CDR2 SFDVKD. With 7 bases clipped from V and 7 bases from J, the junction kept 3 bases outside the gene matches. The CDR3 has 13 amino acids. CDR3 in amino acids: CATRGTANSPLHF. In nucleotides, the CDR3 is TGTGCCACCAGAGGGACAGCAAATTCACCCCTCCACTTT.

V usage is TRBV5-6 and J usage is TRBJ2-3; 10 nucleotides line up with TRBD1. Germline CDR1 reads SGHDT; CDR2 reads YYEEEE. The CDR3 sequence is 17 residues long. J lost 2 bases, V lost 0 bases, and 6 bases had no gene match. The CDR3 protein is CASSLVVDRGPTDTQYF. The DNA for the CDR3 is TGTGCCAGCAGCTTGGTAGTCGACAGGGGGCCCACAGATACGCAGTATTTT. The full variable domain, in which reference TRBV5-6 and TRBJ2-3 provide the parts outside the CDR3, is DAGVTQSPTHLIKTRGQQVTLRCSPKSGHDTVSWYQQALGQGPQFIFQYYEEEERQRGNFPDRFSGHQFPNYSSELNVNALLLGDSALYLCASSLVVDRGPTDTQYFGPGTRLTVL.